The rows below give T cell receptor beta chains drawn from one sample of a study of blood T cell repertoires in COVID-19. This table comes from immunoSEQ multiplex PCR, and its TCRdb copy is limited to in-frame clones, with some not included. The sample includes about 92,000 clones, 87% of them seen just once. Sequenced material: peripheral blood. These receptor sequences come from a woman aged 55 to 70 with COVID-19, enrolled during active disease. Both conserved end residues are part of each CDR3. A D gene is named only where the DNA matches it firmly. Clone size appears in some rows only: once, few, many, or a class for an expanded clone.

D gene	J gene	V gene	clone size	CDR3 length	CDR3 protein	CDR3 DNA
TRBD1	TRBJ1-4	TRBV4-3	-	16	CASSQESGTGVEKLFF	TGCGCCAGCAGCCAAGAGTCCGGGACAGGGGTTGAAAAACTGTTTTTT
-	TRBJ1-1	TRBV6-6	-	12	CASSYSATEAFF	TGTGCCAGCAGTTACTCGGCCACTGAAGCTTTCTTT
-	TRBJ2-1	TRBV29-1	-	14	CSVEPGNTYNEQFF	TGCAGCGTTGAGCCAGGGAACACCTACAATGAGCAGTTCTTC
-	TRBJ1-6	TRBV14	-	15	CASSPSGHWSSPLHF	TGTGCCAGCAGCCCTTCAGGACATTGGTCTTCACCCCTCCACTTT
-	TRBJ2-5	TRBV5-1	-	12	CASSLTGTPTHF	TGCGCCAGCAGCTTAACCGGGACACCGACGCACTTC
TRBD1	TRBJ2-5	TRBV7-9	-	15	CASSPNRGAQETQYF	TGTGCCAGCAGCCCAAACAGGGGAGCCCAAGAGACCCAGTACTTC
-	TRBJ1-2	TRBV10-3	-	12	CAISVTGYGYTF	TGTGCCATCAGCGTAACAGGGTATGGCTACACCTTC
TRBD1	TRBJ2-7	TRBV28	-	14	CASSFRQGASEQYF	TGTGCCAGCAGTTTTAGACAGGGGGCCAGCGAGCAGTACTTC
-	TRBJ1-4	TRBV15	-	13	CATSRGRGEKLFF	TGTGCCACCAGCAGAGGGAGAGGAGAAAAACTGTTTTTT
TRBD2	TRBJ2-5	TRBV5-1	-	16	CASSTSGATDQETQYF	TGCGCCAGCAGCACAAGCGGGGCCACAGACCAAGAGACCCAGTACTTC
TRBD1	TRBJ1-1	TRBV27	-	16	CASSSPRTGWNTEAFF	TGTGCCAGCAGTTCCCCTCGGACAGGATGGAACACTGAAGCTTTCTTT
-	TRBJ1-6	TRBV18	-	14	CASSPGGSGSPLHF	TGTGCCAGCTCACCAGGGGGCAGCGGTTCACCCCTCCACTTT
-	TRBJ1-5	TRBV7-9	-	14	CASSSNSGNQPQHF	TGTGCCAGCAGCTCGAACAGTGGCAATCAGCCCCAGCATTTT
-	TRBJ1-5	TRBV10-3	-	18	CAISEEEMAGGSNQPQHF	TGTGCCATCAGTGAGGAGGAAATGGCCGGGGGGAGCAATCAGCCCCAGCATTTT
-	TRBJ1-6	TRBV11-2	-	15	CASSRQGSYNSPLHF	TGTGCCAGCAGCCGCCAGGGGAGTTATAATTCACCCCTCCACTTT
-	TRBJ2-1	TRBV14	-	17	CASSPHTASGGYNEQFF	TGTGCCAGCAGCCCACATACCGCGAGCGGAGGTTACAATGAGCAGTTCTTC
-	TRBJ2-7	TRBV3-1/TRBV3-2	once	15	CASSLVQGRGVEQYF	TGTGCCAGCAGCCTAGTACAGGGAAGAGGGGTCGAGCAGTACTTC
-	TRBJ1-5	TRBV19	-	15	CASSSLRKGDQPQHF	TGTGCCAGTAGCTCGCTTCGTAAAGGAGATCAGCCCCAGCATTTT
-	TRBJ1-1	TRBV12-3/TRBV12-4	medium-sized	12	CASSLSASGAFF	TGTGCCAGCAGTTTATCAGCGAGTGGGGCTTTCTTT
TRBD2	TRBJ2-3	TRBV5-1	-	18	CASSLGLAGRLSTDTQYF	TGCGCCAGCAGCTTGGGACTAGCGGGGAGGCTTAGCACAGATACGCAGTATTTT
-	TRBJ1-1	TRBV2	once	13	CASSEEISVEAFF	TGTGCCAGCAGTGAAGAAATCTCCGTTGAAGCTTTCTTT
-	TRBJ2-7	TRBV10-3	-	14	CAISEGWLVEEQYF	TGTGCCATCAGTGAGGGGTGGCTAGTCGAGGAGCAGTACTTC
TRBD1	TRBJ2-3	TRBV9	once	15	CASRPGQGADDTQYF	TGTGCCAGCAGGCCGGGACAGGGGGCCGATGATACGCAGTATTTT
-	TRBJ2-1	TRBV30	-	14	CAWRGGGARDEQFF	TGTGCCTGGAGAGGGGGAGGGGCAAGAGATGAGCAGTTCTTC
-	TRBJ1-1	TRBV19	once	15	CASSLILTGNTEAFF	TGTGCCAGTAGTTTGATCCTCACGGGTAACACTGAAGCTTTCTTT
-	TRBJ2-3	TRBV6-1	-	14	CASSEGIATDTQYF	TGTGCCAGCAGTGAAGGGATAGCCACAGATACGCAGTATTTT
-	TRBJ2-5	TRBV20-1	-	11	CSASPGETQYF	TGCAGTGCTAGTCCCGGGGAGACCCAGTACTTC
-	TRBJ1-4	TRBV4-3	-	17	CASSLLSPESTNEKLFF	TGCGCCAGCAGCCTACTCTCTCCCGAGTCCACTAATGAAAAACTGTTTTTT
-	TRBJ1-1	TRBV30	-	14	CACFDRQENTEAFF	TGTGCCTGTTTCGACCGACAGGAAAACACTGAAGCTTTCTTT
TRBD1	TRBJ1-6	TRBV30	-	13	CARGRGLNSPLHF	TGTGCCCGGGGAAGGGGGCTGAATTCACCCCTCCACTTT
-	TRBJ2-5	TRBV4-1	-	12	CASSQVGQTQYF	TGCGCCAGCAGCCAAGTGGGCCAGACCCAGTACTTC
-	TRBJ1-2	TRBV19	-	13	CATNMGGRYGYTF	TGTGCCACCAATATGGGAGGCCGATATGGCTACACCTTC
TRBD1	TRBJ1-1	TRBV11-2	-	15	CASSLAQTGNAEAFF	TGTGCCAGCAGCTTAGCTCAGACAGGGAACGCTGAAGCTTTCTTT
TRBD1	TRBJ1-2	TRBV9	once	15	CASSLTGGSNYGYTF	TGTGCCAGCAGCCTCACAGGGGGATCTAACTATGGCTACACCTTC
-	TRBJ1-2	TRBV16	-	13	CASSPQGAYGYTF	TGTGCCAGCAGCCCTCAAGGGGCCTATGGCTACACCTTC
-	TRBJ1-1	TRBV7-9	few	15	CASSSRTVMNTEAFF	TGTGCCAGCAGCTCACGGACAGTTATGAACACTGAAGCTTTCTTT
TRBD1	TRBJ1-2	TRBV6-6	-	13	CAIPRRGNYGYTF	TGTGCCATACCTCGCAGGGGGAACTATGGCTACACCTTC
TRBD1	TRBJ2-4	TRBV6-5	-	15	CASSSDRDGKNIQYF	TGTGCCAGCAGCTCAGACAGGGATGGCAAAAACATTCAGTACTTC
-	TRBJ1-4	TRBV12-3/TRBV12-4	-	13	CASSLGQDEKLFF	TGTGCCAGCAGTTTAGGGCAGGATGAAAAACTGTTTTTT
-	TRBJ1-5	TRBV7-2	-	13	CASSLSQNQPQHF	TGTGCCAGCAGCTTATCCCAGAATCAGCCCCAGCATTTT
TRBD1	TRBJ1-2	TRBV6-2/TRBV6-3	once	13	CASSSRTGRGYTF	TGTGCCAGCAGTTCACGGACAGGGAGAGGCTACACCTTC
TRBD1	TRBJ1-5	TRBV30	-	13	CAWGIKGAQPQHF	TGTGCCTGGGGTATCAAGGGGGCTCAGCCCCAGCATTTT
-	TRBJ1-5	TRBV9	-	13	CASSAGQNQPQHF	TGTGCCAGCAGCGCCGGACAGAATCAGCCCCAGCATTTT
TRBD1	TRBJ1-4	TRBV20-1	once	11	CSAYRGGKLFF	TGCAGTGCTTACAGGGGCGGAAAACTGTTTTTT
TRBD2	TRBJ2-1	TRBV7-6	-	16	CASSPPAGGVGNEQFF	TGTGCCAGCAGCCCCCCCGCGGGGGGTGTTGGTAATGAGCAGTTCTTC
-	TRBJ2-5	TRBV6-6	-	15	CASSRTNFGEETQYF	TGTGCCAGCAGCCGGACTAATTTCGGGGAAGAGACCCAGTACTTC
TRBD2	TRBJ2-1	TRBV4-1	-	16	CASSHLAGDSYNEQFF	TGCGCCAGCAGCCACTTAGCGGGGGACTCCTACAATGAGCAGTTCTTC
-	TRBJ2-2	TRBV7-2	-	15	CASSLAPIPGGELFF	TGTGCCAGCAGCTTAGCGCCCATTCCGGGGGGGGAGCTGTTTTTT
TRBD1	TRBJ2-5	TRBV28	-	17	CASSPPSSGTDKETQYF	TGTGCCAGCAGCCCTCCGTCTTCCGGGACAGATAAAGAGACCCAGTACTTC
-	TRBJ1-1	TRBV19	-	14	CASSKVQGSAEAFF	TGTGCCAGTAGTAAAGTACAGGGTTCTGCTGAAGCTTTCTTT
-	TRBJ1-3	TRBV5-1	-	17	CASSLVPVVPSGNTIYF	TGCGCCAGCAGCTTGGTCCCGGTAGTCCCCTCTGGAAACACCATATATTTT
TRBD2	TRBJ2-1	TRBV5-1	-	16	CASSKTSGGSYNEQFF	TGCGCCAGCAGCAAGACTAGCGGGGGCTCCTACAATGAGCAGTTCTTC
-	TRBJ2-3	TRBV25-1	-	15	CASSLPGTSTDTQYF	TGTGCCAGCAGTCTCCCCGGGACTAGCACAGATACGCAGTATTTT
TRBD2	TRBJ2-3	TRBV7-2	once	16	CASSFHSGGRPDTQYF	TGTGCCAGCAGCTTCCATAGCGGGGGGAGACCAGATACGCAGTATTTT
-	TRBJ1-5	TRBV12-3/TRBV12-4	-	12	CASSPNTQPQHF	TGTGCCAGCAGTCCAAACACTCAGCCCCAGCATTTT
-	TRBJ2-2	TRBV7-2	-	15	CASSSGRRAAGELFF	TGTGCCAGCAGCTCAGGGCGCAGGGCGGCCGGGGAGCTGTTTTTT